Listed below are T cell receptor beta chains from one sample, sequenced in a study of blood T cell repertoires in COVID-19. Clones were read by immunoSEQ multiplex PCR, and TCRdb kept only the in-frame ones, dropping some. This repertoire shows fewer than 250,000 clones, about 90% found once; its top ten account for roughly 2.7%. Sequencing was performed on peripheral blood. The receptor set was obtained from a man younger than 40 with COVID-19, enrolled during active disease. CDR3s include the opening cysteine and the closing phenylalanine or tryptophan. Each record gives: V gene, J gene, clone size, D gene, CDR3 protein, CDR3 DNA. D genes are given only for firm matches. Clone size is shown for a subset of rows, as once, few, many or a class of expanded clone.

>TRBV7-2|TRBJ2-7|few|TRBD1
CASSLAGQGTSYEQYF
TGTGCCAGCAGCTTAGCGGGACAGGGAACTTCCTACGAGCAGTACTTC
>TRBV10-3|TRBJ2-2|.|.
CATREAANTGELFF
TGTGCCACCCGAGAAGCCGCAAACACCGGGGAGCTGTTTTTT
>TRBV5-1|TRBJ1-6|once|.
CASSFTGSSYNSPLHF
TGCGCCAGCAGCTTCACAGGGAGCTCCTATAATTCACCCCTCCACTTT
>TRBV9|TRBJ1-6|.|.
CASSVADPGRGWSPSDNSPLHF
TGTGCCAGCAGCGTAGCCGACCCTGGAAGAGGTTGGTCCCCAAGCGATAATTCACCCCTCCACTTT
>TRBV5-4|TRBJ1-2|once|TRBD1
CASSGDRYGYTF
TGTGCCAGCAGCGGGGACAGGTATGGCTACACCTTC
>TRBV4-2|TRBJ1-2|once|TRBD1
CASSQDGTGPFYGYTF
TGTGCCAGCAGCCAGGATGGGACAGGGCCCTTCTATGGCTACACCTTC
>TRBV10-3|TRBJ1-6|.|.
CAISDNFSYNSPLHF
TGTGCCATCAGTGATAATTTTTCCTATAATTCACCCCTCCACTTT
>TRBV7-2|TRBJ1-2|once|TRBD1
CASSSDRGRNYGYTF
TGTGCCAGCAGCTCGGACAGGGGAAGAAACTATGGCTACACCTTC
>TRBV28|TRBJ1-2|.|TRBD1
CASSWPDRAYGYTF
TGTGCCAGCAGTTGGCCCGACAGGGCCTATGGCTACACCTTC
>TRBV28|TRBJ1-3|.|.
CASTVGGSGNTIYF
TGTGCCAGCACCGTAGGGGGATCTGGAAACACCATATATTTT
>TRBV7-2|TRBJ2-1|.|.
CASSPQGKSSYNEQFF
TGTGCCAGCAGCCCACAGGGAAAGAGCTCCTACAATGAGCAGTTCTTC
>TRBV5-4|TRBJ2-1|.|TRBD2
CASSLQVAGPNEQFF
TGTGCCAGCAGCTTACAAGTAGCGGGGCCTAATGAGCAGTTCTTC
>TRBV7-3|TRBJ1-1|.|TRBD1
CASSPWTGVNTEAFF
TGTGCCAGCAGCCCCTGGACAGGGGTGAACACTGAAGCTTTCTTT
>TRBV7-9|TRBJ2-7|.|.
CASSRVPYEQYF
TGTGCCAGCAGCAGAGTTCCCTACGAGCAGTACTTC
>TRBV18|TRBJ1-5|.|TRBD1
CASSPNDRANQPQHF
TGTGCCAGCTCACCGAACGACAGGGCAAATCAGCCCCAGCATTTT
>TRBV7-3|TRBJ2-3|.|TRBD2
CASSISGGAADTQYF
TGTGCCAGCAGCATTAGCGGGGGGGCCGCGGATACGCAGTATTTT
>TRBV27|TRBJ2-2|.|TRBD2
CASSLLAGPNTGELFF
TGTGCCAGCAGTTTACTAGCGGGACCGAACACCGGGGAGCTGTTTTTT
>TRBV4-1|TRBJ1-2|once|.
CASSQEEQDVYGYTF
TGCGCCAGCAGCCAAGAGGAACAGGACGTCTATGGCTACACCTTC
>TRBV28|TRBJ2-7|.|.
CASSSWTQAYEQYF
TGTGCCAGCAGTTCTTGGACACAAGCCTACGAGCAGTACTTC
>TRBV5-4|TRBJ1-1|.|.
CASSLSRGNTEAFF
TGTGCCAGCAGCTTGTCGCGGGGGAACACTGAAGCTTTCTTT
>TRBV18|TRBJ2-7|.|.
CASSPQTGEQYF
TGTGCCAGCTCACCACAAACGGGCGAGCAGTACTTC
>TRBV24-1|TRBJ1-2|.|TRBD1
CATSDPTGERYGYTF
TGTGCCACCAGTGATCCGACAGGGGAACGCTATGGCTACACCTTC